This TCR beta chain is from a study of cytomegalovirus exposure and HLA in healthy donors (dated by TCRdb to the late 2010s). With respect to the entire study: According to an earlier analysis of 550 to 750 of the donors, 150 million to 200 million T cells yielded 117 million unique TCR beta sequences and approximately 300 Gb of sequence data. Donor age, sex, ethnicity and CMV serostatus were compiled alongside the repertoire data. High-throughput TCR immunosequencing, statistical association of individual TCRs with disease status, and machine learning were combined to predict cytomegalovirus infection status. Rather than drawing on any new phenotypic data, the later analysis identified candidate immune exposures from TCR beta sequences and the way those sequences occurred across donors. The study aimed to test whether signatures of past pathogen exposure could be identified by cataloging public T cell receptors. A separate validation cohort of approximately 120 different subjects was used in addition to the roughly 620-subject first cohort. The genetic ancestry cluster associated with self-reported Caucasian donors included roughly four fifths of the roughly 400 genotyped donors. A later analysis re-examined previously published TCR beta repertoires from 610 or so donors and added high-resolution HLA genotyping to investigate patterns of TCR occurrence. HLA typing included class I and class II loci at four-digit resolution. All discovery cohort repertoires had been generated on a single sequencing platform. Roughly 300 gigabases of sequencing data and 78 million or so unique TCR sequences were included in an early release covering under 650 HLA-typed donors. Several DR-DQ haplotypes were handled as single units for association and clustering because linkage in the cohort was strong. In an earlier analysis of a few hundred of the donors, high-throughput TCR beta sequencing was used to judge whether each TCR beta V gene segment behaved as functional or pseudogenic. Using immunosequencing, the study profiled T cell repertoires from 500 to 800 subjects and related those repertoires to cytomegalovirus serostatus. Typing coverage varied by locus: roughly 620-630 donors for A, B, C, DRB1 and DQB1; under 550 for DQA1; more than 600 for DPA1; roughly 470 for DPB1. On average, about 200,000 unique TCR beta nucleotide sequences were sequenced per donor among a few hundred genotyped donors of the cohort, with around 19% of those sequences being non-productive. A later genetic analysis used genome-wide SNP genotypes for about 60% of the roughly 670 donors, treating that subset as a discovery cohort. The study at large found these results: In this cohort, only TCR beta chains were sequenced, and detectable features were limited by the absence of alpha or paired-chain data. A later analysis reported that several top co-occurrence clusters appeared linked to parvovirus B19, influenza, CMV and Epstein-Barr virus. Three of the identified cytomegalovirus-associated TCR beta chains were confirmed in vitro to be specific for cytomegalovirus antigens. In a later genetic analysis, a missense DCLRE1C variant was associated with V-gene and J-gene trimming of TCR beta chains, and the association was replicated in an independent cohort. Most TCR sequences were seen in very few donors, while some public TCRs were found in many individuals. When HLA alleles, especially DR and DQ, strongly co-occurred, attributing TCR associations to individual alleles was difficult. A later genetic analysis reported fewer N-insertions in productive TCRs among donors in an Asian-associated ancestry cluster than the roughly 620-donor mean. A further reported finding was that TCR beta sequences accurately predicted the HLA-A and HLA-B alleles for most subjects in the first cohort. Immune exposure information for the cohort was limited to CMV serostatus. The study listed 150 to 200 TCR beta chains as associated with cytomegalovirus. A cluster of highly shared sequence variants was judged likely to be a technical artifact of the sequencing pipeline. The presence/absence analyses assumed that sequencing depth was roughly uniform across donors, and that assumption may not be true. According to a later analysis, most CMV-associated TCR beta chains appeared to be HLA-restricted, and the HLA associations seemed to be driven largely by CMV exposure. Linkage disequilibrium might explain the correlated functional status among segregating V segments, but an unknown experimental factor could not be excluded. HLA typing was unavailable for some donors at each locus, so association tests used only the typed subset. It was suggested by the authors that the approach could potentially be generalized to other disease states and immunological phenotypes. In an earlier analysis of some 540 of the donors, most TCR beta V segments appeared in productive rearrangements about 90% or about 30% of the time, broadly matching IMGT annotations. Compared with equally common non-associated chains, HLA-associated TCR beta chains in a later analysis were more clonally expanded and had lower generation probabilities. The classifier was reported to diagnose cytomegalovirus status with high specificity and sensitivity in both the original and validation cohorts. Because counts were too low, 15 or so rarely observed V segments, including chromosome 9 orphons, were excluded from the earlier analysis of under 650 of the donors. A later analysis associated about 18,000 TCR beta sequences with specific HLA alleles at a false discovery rate of 0.05. In a later analysis, the rate of TCR association differed among HLA loci, with DRB1 alleles having the most associated TCRs and HLA-C alleles having the fewest. Some IMGT-functional V segments, including TRBV6-2 and TRBV6-3, could not be told apart with the 87-base-pair reads, so those segments were excluded.

The cohort comprised several hundred healthy bone marrow donors. Cohort members were all nominally healthy when sampled, although unrecorded immune exposures were likely present. The donor was CMV seronegative and was included in the group of about 400 seronegative cohort members. Each donor provided a peripheral blood sample, and peripheral blood mononuclear cells were used for TCR beta sequencing. Genomic DNA extraction from the blood cell samples was performed with the Qiagen DNeasy Blood Extraction Kit. A remark on this clone: The antigen this receptor binds is unknown. Within one base of it there is no much larger clone, and no base qualities were kept.

The CDR3 sequence holds 16 residues, the cysteine and phenylalanine included. Only the CDR3 region is kept as DNA, spanning 48 bases read in frame from base 1. Trimming costs V 0 bases and J 4 bases, and their ends lie 13 bases apart. Looking up the germline V gene yields CDR1 SGDLS and CDR2 YYNGEE. Libraries were prepared through the immunoSEQ multiplex PCR assay. A mixture of 60 forward primers for TCR Vbeta segments and 13 reverse primers for TCR Jbeta segments was used in the multiplex PCR. Amplification of the CDR3 region of rearranged TCR beta genes was performed with a multiplex PCR assay on genomic DNA. The amplified TCR beta libraries were sequenced on the Illumina HiSeq System as 87-base-pair reads. The authors' pipeline ran thus. Across the 500 to 700 repertoires, a later analysis counted 60 million to 90 million unique TCR beta chains, some 11 million of which were shared by at least two donors. To remove PCR and sequencing errors, raw reads were error-corrected and collapsed into unique sequences using a nearest-neighbor algorithm that merged closely related sequences. V, D and J gene segments were assigned by aligning CDR3 sequences to IMGT reference sequences. Each retained sequence needed at least a six-nucleotide match to both a V gene segment and a J gene segment. A rearrangement was called productive if the CDR3 had no stop codons and remained in frame with V and J, and every other rearrangement was called non-productive. CDR3 was defined by IMGT convention, running from the second conserved V-encoded cysteine to the conserved J-encoded phenylalanine. The earlier analysis of a few hundred of the donors excluded sequences that lacked an unambiguous match to a single V gene segment. An earlier analysis of a few hundred of the donors classified V segments as functional when productive rearrangements were above 56.7% and as segregating when the standard deviation between donors was above 5%. A statistical classification framework was built to diagnose cytomegalovirus status from the catalog of TCR beta chain sequences. In a later analysis, V and J genes were assigned by comparing TCR nucleotide sequences against IMGT/GENE-DB human TR gene sequences. Using the TCRdist pipeline, a later analysis assigned CDR3 sequences along with most-parsimonious VDJ recombination scenarios. In a later analysis, every TCR beta chain was defined by the combination of its CDR3 amino acid sequence and its V-gene family, and reads without a unique V-gene family were dropped. As a way to deal with suspected cross-contamination and a sequencing artifact, a later analysis dropped approximately 570 nucleotide sequences that were highly shared and had low generation probability. For each public chain, a later analysis derived a clonal expansion index from normalized ranks of inferred template counts within each repertoire. A later analysis computed generation probabilities with a VDJ recombination model fitted to out-of-frame rearrangements, and checked the results against IGoR. A later analysis scored TCR-TCR, TCR-HLA and TCR-CMV co-occurrence with hypergeometric tests, applying a repertoire-size bias correction to TCR pairs. In a later analysis, false discovery rates were estimated by permuting HLA or CMV assignments 20 times. A later analysis grouped co-occurring TCRs with DBSCAN, adding TCRdist sequence similarity when clustering within HLA-allele-positive subsets. Repertoires with fewer than 30,000 or more than 120,000 public chains, plus five repertoires with anomalous nucleotide sharing, were excluded from co-occurrence clustering. TCRdb took over this immuneACCESS table, retaining in-frame rearrangements with V and J assigned. Such tables are incomplete; in checked studies, under half of the missing clones stem from an unresolved V gene, and the remainder is unexplained. V and J calls and clone size come straight from that table; D and trimming were deduced from the DNA. Counted in this sample were 150,000 or so clones; about three quarters of them appeared once. 0.66% of the sample comes from the top ten.

The chain joins TRBV9 to TRBJ1-4; the best D guess is TRBD1, with 5 bases matching. The clonotype originates from a male donor in good health and CMV-seronegative. The sequencing sample was made of PBMCs. Here is the DNA: TGTGCCAGCAGCGTAGGGGAGGCAGGGCTTAATGAAAAACTGTTTTTT. It specifies CASSVGEAGLNEKLFF.